The sequence of this TCR beta chain was determined in a study of chemoradiotherapy in HPV16-positive cancers. Findings and limits, study-wide: During treatment, candidate HPV-specific clones and E7-related motifs expanded in tumor.

Assay used: immunoSEQ multiplex PCR; TCRdb lists only in-frame clones, some missing. The table includes some 7,300 clones, about 89% detected once. Worth noting for this clone: Its target is not known.

Over chemoradiotherapy, repertoires were sampled more than once. The V end lost 5 bases, the J end lost 5 bases, and 18 bases lay between the germline ends. The CDR3 totals 16 residues. Looked up from germline, CDR1 is SEHNR and CDR2 is FQNEAQ (reference sequence). The receptor was derived from a human donor with HPV-associated anogenital cancer. The gene calls are TRBV7-9 and TRBJ2-2; D may match TRBD1 or TRBD2 (7 bases each). The specimen was obtained from a patient who underwent chemoradiotherapy. The CDR3 loop reads CASSTEDREGTGELFF. CDR3 in DNA: TGTGCCAGCAGCACCGAAGACAGGGAGGGGACCGGGGAGCTGTTTTTT.